The 13 T cell receptor beta chains presented below share a single source sample, sequenced in a study of blood T cell repertoires in COVID-19. Clones were sequenced by immunoSEQ multiplex PCR, and TCRdb holds only the in-frame ones, with some missing. Of 220,000 or so clones listed, 88% are singletons. The sequenced material came from PBMCs or T cells enriched from blood (not recorded which). The receptors here all came from a woman in her 50s with acute COVID-19.

The J gene is TRBJ2-1, the V gene TRBV5-1, with D possibly being TRBD1 (5 bases). V gave up 1 base and J gave up 10 bases, with 9 bases separating them. The CDR3 is made up of 12 amino acids. Germline-derived CDR1 and CDR2 are SGHRS and YFSETQ. The CDR3 nucleotides are TGCGCCAGCAGCTTGCCAGGGATGGAGCAGTTCTTC. Its translation is CASSLPGMEQFF.

The chain is built from TRBV27 and TRBJ2-7; D remains ambiguous. The germline V gene has CDR1 MNHEY and CDR2 SMNVEV (reference sequence). V lost 4 bases, J lost 1 base, and 5 bases lay in between. The CDR3 runs to 12 residues. The CDR3 region is CASSSYSYEQYF. In nucleotides, the CDR3 is TGTGCCAGCAGTTCCTATTCCTACGAGCAGTACTTC.

The chain joins TRBV27 to TRBJ2-1; 9 bases agree with TRBD1. The V gene's germline CDR1 is MNHEY and CDR2 SMNVEV (reference sequence). Germline trimming cut 7 bases from V and 1 base from J; bases unmatched to any gene: 5. This CDR3 comprises 15 residues. The CDR3 region has the DNA TGTGCCAGCAAAACCGGGACAGGGTCCTACAATGAGCAGTTCTTC. It yields the protein CASKTGTGSYNEQFF.

V usage is TRBV6-4 and J usage is TRBJ2-2, with D perhaps TRBD1 (5 bases). Germline CDR1 and CDR2: MRHNA and SNTAGT. The V gene lost 4 bases and the J gene lost 4 bases, with 7 bases spanning the gap. The CDR3 has 13 residues. DNA for the CDR3: TGTGCCAGCAGTGTGGGGCTCACCGGGGAGCTGTTTTTT. It translates to CASSVGLTGELFF.

The chain is built from TRBV3-1 (or the pseudogene TRBV3-2) and TRBJ1-2, with D possibly TRBD1 on 6 matching bases. Trimming shortened V by 1 base and J by 8 bases, and 11 bases separated the two germline ends. Germline V gives CDR1 LGHDT, CDR2 YNNKEL (reference sequence). The CDR3 has 13 residues. CDR3 coding DNA: TGTGCCAGCAGCCAAGTTTGGGGGCGCGGCTACACCTTC. It specifies CASSQVWGRGYTF.

The chain is built from TRBV25-1 and TRBJ1-1; D unresolved. The V gene's germline CDR1 is MGHDK and CDR2 SYGVNS. CDR3 length: 12 amino acids. V lost 7 bases and J lost 9, with 15 bases in between. The CDR3 reads CASTTDISQAFF. CDR3 coding DNA: TGTGCCAGCACCACCGACATCTCCCAAGCTTTCTTT.

This clone appeared a few times. Other DNA sequences in this specimen translate into the identical CDR3. The gene calls are TRBV7-2 and TRBJ1-1, with D possibly matching TRBD1 (6 bases). The germline V gene has CDR1 SGHTA and CDR2 FQGNSA. This CDR3 comprises 14 residues. Trimming stripped 5 bases from V and 0 bases from J, with 10 bases between. CDR3 nucleotides: TGTGCCAGCAGCCCACAGGGAATGAACACTGAAGCTTTCTTT. Its protein is CASSPQGMNTEAFF.

V gene TRBV3-1 (or the pseudogene TRBV3-2) combines with J gene TRBJ2-5, with TRBD1 identical over 10 bases. Germline CDR1 and CDR2: LGHDT and YNNKEL (reference sequence). CDR3 length equals 14 residues. V lost 4 bases, J lost 5 bases, and 4 bases stayed unmatched. DNA for the CDR3: TGTGCCAGCAGCCCGACAGGGGGCGGGGAGACCCAGTACTTC. This translates into CASSPTGGGETQYF.

The CDR3 protein is CARTPGSSTGTNEKLFF. The CDR3 DNA reads TGTGCCCGGACTCCGGGGTCCTCGACAGGGACTAATGAAAAACTGTTTTTT. The gene calls are TRBV12-1 and TRBJ1-4; the tabulated D call, TRBD1, remains unverified against the DNA. TRBV12-1 is noted as a pseudogene. The CDR3 contains 17 residues.

There are a few counts of this clone. The chain is built from TRBV6-1 and TRBJ1-1; D is undetermined. CDR1 and CDR2 from the germline V gene are MNHNS and SASEGT. V lost 2 bases, J lost 0 bases, and 13 bases lay in between. This CDR3 has 16 amino acids. The CDR3 protein is CASSEWGSGMNTEAFF. CDR3 in DNA: TGTGCCAGCAGTGAATGGGGATCCGGGATGAACACTGAAGCTTTCTTT.

The CDR3 loop is CASSFRLVSYNEQFF. As DNA, the CDR3 is TGCGCCAGCAGCTTTCGACTAGTCAGCTACAATGAGCAGTTCTTC. The chain carries TRBV5-1 and TRBJ2-1; D perhaps matches TRBD2 (6 bases). Deletions cut 2 bases from V and 3 bases from J, with 12 bases between. The CDR3 has 15 residues. CDR1 and CDR2 (germline): SGHRS, YFSETQ.

The chain combines TRBV7-8 with TRBJ2-2, with D tentatively TRBD2 (5 bases). V lost 6 bases to trimming and J lost 1 base, with 9 bases between them. Germline-derived CDR1 and CDR2 are SGHVS and FQNEAQ. The CDR3 length is 14 residues. CDR3 DNA sequence: TGTGCCAGCAGGGACTCCGAGAACACCGGGGAGCTGTTTTTT. The encoded protein is CASRDSENTGELFF.

The chain couples TRBV19 to TRBJ1-3; no clear D gene. Between the trimmed V and J ends, which lost 5 bases and 0 bases, there was a span of 11 bases. Germline values: CDR1 LNHDA, CDR2 SQIVND (reference sequence). The CDR3 is 15 amino acids. The CDR3 sequence: CASSLFGDSGNTIYF. In DNA, the CDR3 is TGTGCCAGTAGTTTGTTCGGAGACTCTGGAAACACCATATATTTT. The variable domain in full, with the rest retrieved from reference TRBV19 and TRBJ1-3, is DGGITQSPKYLFRKEGQNVTLSCEQNLNHDAMYWYRQDPGQGLRLIYYSQIVNDFQKGDIAEGYSVSREKKESFPLTVTSAQKNPTAFYLCASSLFGDSGNTIYFGEGSWLTVV.